This TCR beta chain was sequenced during a study of T cells in Graves' hyperthyroidism and ophthalmopathy. Study as a whole: Blood from the periphery was taken at initial diagnosis, before any treatment.

The length of the CDR3 is 15 residues. V was cut by 6 bases and J by 5 bases, with 19 bases left in between. Looked up from germline, CDR1 is LNHNV and CDR2 is YYDKDF (reference sequence). Absence of ophthalmopathy progression within 18 months defined stable Graves' hyperthyroidism. The PBMCs were sourced from fresh peripheral blood (approximately 10 ml). Amplification targeted TCR beta CDR3 regions from RNA transcripts. The HTBI primer set served for first-round RT-PCR of the TCR CDR3. TCRdb reprocessed the multiplex PCR reads with MiXCR, giving one entry per CDR3 protein. The data contain 750,000 to 950,000 distinct CDR3 sequences, over 35% of them singletons. The study's findings and limits: Clonotypes that were expanded in thyroid above 0.001 mostly appeared in blood too.

To note about this clonotype: The antigen is not known.

Sequenced sample: blood. The sequence derives from a man between 18 and 35 years old with Graves' hyperthyroidism. This chain uses TRBV15 with TRBJ1-1; possible D gene TRBD1, 5 bases. The CDR3 loop reads CATRRPSRELTEAFF. The CDR3 coding sequence is TGTGCCACCAGAAGACCAAGCAGGGAGCTAACTGAAGCTTTCTTT.